The 10 T cell receptor beta chains below all came from one sample that was sequenced in a study of human T cells and chemical hapten exposure. A single record per CDR3 protein comes from TCRdb applying MiXCR to the RACE reads. The sample records about 380,000 distinct CDR3 sequences, less than 6.5% being singletons. Time point given: pre-sensitization, week 0. The treatment was: therapeutic diphenylcyclopropenone sensitization with weekly scalp DPC. This material consisted of whole blood, taken in connection with sensitization to the hapten diphenylcyclopropenone (DPC). The source of these receptors is a woman aged 50 to 65 with alopecia areata. Some clones in this sample may be carry-over from other donors' samples.

This clonotype has only a few counts. The J gene is TRBJ2-1, the V gene TRBV7-2; D not certain. The CDR3 consists of 12 residues. Germline loops: CDR1 SGHTA, CDR2 FQGNSA. Trimming took off 4 bases at V and 7 bases at J, with 8 bases between the two ends. The CDR3 spells CASSSGENEQFF. Here the CDR3 DNA reads TGTGCCAGCAGCTCCGGAGAGAATGAGCAGTTCTTC.

This clonotype was picked up many times. The CDR3 DNA reads TGCGCCAGCAGCTTGGGGGGGATGAACACTGAAGCTTTCTTT. Residues: CASSLGGMNTEAFF. The rearrangement uses TRBV5-1 and TRBJ1-1; D is possibly TRBD1 (5 bases). V was cut by 0 bases and J by 0 bases, with 6 bases left in between. This CDR3 is built from 14 residues. Germline CDR1 and CDR2: SGHRS and YFSETQ.

This clonotype was counted a few times. The chain uses TRBV20-1 and TRBJ1-1; no firm D call. Germline CDR1 and CDR2: DFQATT and SNEGSKA (reference sequence). V was cut by 8 bases and J by 2 bases, with 9 bases left in between. The CDR3 runs to 11 residues. The CDR3 nucleotides read TGCAGTCCGATAGTTAACACTGAAGCTTTCTTT. As protein: CSPIVNTEAFF.

This chain connects TRBV29-1 to TRBJ2-5; perhaps TRBD1 as D (5 bases). The CDR3 loop spans 15 amino acids. Trimming removed 7 bases from V and 0 bases from J, with 18 bases in between. Germline V gene sequence: CDR1 SQVTM, CDR2 ANQGSEA. The CDR3 sequence is CSAINDRQNQETQYF. The CDR3 nucleotides are TGCAGCGCTATCAACGACCGACAGAACCAAGAGACCCAGTACTTC. The variable domain in full, with the rest retrieved from reference TRBV29-1 and TRBJ2-5, is SAVISQKPSRDICQRGTSLTIQCQVDSQVTMMFWYRQQPGQSLTLIATANQGSEATYESGFVIDKFPISRPNLTFSTLTVSNMSPEDSSIYLCSAINDRQNQETQYFGPGTRLLVL.

Only a few counts were recorded for this clonotype. J is TRBJ1-6 and V is TRBV20-1; no clear D gene. This CDR3 is 16 amino acids long. The V and J ends lost 0 bases and 0 bases respectively, with 9 bases between them. Germline V lookup: CDR1 DFQATT, CDR2 SNEGSKA (reference sequence). The CDR3: CSARDVDFSYNSPLHF. The CDR3 nucleotides read TGCAGTGCTAGAGATGTCGATTTCTCCTATAATTCACCCCTCCACTTT.

This clonotype occurred a few times. The chain joins TRBV5-6 to TRBJ1-5, with D unresolved. Between the trimmed V and J ends, which lost 6 bases and 10 bases, there was a span of 20 bases. This CDR3 has 14 amino acids. Germline V gene sequence: CDR1 SGHDT, CDR2 YYEEEE. CDR3 in DNA: TGTGCCAGCACCTCAGGACGGTTAGGGATACCCCAGCATTTT. It translates to CASTSGRLGIPQHF.

Many counts were recorded for this clonotype. The rearrangement links TRBV6-1 to TRBJ2-2; D not certain. The CDR3 is 15 amino acids. Germline CDR1 MNHNS, CDR2 SASEGT. Trimming removed 2 bases at V and 1 base at J, with 8 bases between. For the CDR3, the DNA is TGTGCCAGCAGTGAACTCCGCAGGAACACCGGGGAGCTGTTTTTT. Amino acid sequence: CASSELRRNTGELFF.

This chain connects TRBV2 to TRBJ2-1; D is undetermined. V shed 9 bases and J shed 0 bases, with 12 bases lying between them. The germline gives CDR1 SNHLY, CDR2 FYNNEI. The CDR3 loop spans 14 amino acids. The CDR3 sequence is CARDKTPSYNEQFF. For the CDR3, the DNA is TGTGCCAGAGATAAGACCCCCTCCTACAATGAGCAGTTCTTC.

The rearrangement joins TRBV6-2 or TRBV6-3 to TRBJ2-1; tentatively, D is TRBD1 or TRBD2 (6 bases each). The V end was cut by 8 bases, the J end by 2 bases, with 10 bases between. Germline assignment: CDR1 MNHEY and CDR2 SVGEGT. The CDR3 has 13 residues. In DNA, the CDR3 is TGTGCCAGCGAGGGGGGTACCTACAATGAGCAGTTCTTC. As protein: CASEGGTYNEQFF.

This clonotype was seen ten or more times. The genes are TRBV5-1 and TRBJ2-7; no clear D gene. Germline lookup yields CDR1 SGHRS and CDR2 YFSETQ. The CDR3 loop spans 13 amino acids. Between the trimmed V and J ends, which lost 1 base and 3 bases, there was a span of 8 bases. The DNA for the CDR3 is TGCGCCAGCAGCTTGTCGGTAGACTACGAGCAGTACTTC. This codes for CASSLSVDYEQYF.